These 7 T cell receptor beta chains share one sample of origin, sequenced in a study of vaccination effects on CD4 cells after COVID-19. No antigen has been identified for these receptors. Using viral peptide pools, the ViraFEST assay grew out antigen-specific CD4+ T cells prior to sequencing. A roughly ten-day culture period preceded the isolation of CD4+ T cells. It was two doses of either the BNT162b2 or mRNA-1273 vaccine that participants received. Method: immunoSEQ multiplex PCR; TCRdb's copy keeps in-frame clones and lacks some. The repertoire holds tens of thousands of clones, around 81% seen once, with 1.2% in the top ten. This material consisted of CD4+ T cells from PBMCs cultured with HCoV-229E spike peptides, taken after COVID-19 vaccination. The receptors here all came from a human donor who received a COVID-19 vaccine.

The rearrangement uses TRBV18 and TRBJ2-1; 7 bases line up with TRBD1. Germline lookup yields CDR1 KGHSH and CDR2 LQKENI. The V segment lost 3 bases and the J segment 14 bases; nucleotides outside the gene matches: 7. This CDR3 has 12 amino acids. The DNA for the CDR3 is TGTGCCAGCTCACCCTCTAACAGGGGTGAGTTCTTC. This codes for CASSPSNRGEFF. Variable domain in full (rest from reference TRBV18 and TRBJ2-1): NAGVMQNPRHLVRRRGQEARLRCSPMKGHSHVYWYRQLPEEGLKFMVYLQKENIIDESGMPKERFSAEFPKEGPSILRIQQVVRGDSAAYFCASSPSNRGEFFGPGTRLTVL.

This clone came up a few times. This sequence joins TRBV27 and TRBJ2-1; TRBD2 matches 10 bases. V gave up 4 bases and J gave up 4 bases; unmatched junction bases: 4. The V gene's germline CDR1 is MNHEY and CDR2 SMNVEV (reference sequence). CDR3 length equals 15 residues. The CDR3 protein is CASSSIAGGYNEQFF. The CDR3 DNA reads TGTGCCAGCAGTTCGATAGCGGGGGGATACAATGAGCAGTTCTTC.

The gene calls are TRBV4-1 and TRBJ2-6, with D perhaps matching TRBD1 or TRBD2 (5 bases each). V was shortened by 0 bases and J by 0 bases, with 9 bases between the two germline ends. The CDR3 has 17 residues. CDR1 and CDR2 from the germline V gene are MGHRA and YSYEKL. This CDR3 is CASSQDQGVSGANVLTF. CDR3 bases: TGCGCCAGCAGCCAAGATCAGGGAGTCTCTGGGGCCAACGTCCTGACTTTC.

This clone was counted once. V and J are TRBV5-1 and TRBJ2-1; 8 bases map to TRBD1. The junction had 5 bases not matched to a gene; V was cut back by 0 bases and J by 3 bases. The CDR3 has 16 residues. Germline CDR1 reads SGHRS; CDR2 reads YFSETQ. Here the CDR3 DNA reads TGCGCCAGCAGCTTGGAGTCAGGGGGCGGCTACAATGAGCAGTTCTTC. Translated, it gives CASSLESGGGYNEQFF. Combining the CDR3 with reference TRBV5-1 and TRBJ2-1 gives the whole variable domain KAGVTQTPRYLIKTRGQQVTLSCSPISGHRSVSWYQQTPGQGLQFLFEYFSETQRNKGNFPGRFSGRQFSNSRSEMNVSTLELGDSALYLCASSLESGGGYNEQFFGPGTRLTVL.

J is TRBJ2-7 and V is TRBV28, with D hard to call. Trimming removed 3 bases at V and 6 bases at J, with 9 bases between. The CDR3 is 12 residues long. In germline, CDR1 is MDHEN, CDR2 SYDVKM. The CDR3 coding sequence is TGTGCCAGCAGTTTCACCGTGGGCGAGCAGTACGTC. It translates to CASSFTVGEQYV.

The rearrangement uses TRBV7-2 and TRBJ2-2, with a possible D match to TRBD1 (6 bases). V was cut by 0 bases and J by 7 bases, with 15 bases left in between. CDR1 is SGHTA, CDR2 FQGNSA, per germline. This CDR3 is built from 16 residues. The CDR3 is CASSLALSQGNGELFF. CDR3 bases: TGTGCCAGCAGCTTAGCGCTGTCACAGGGAAACGGGGAGCTGTTTTTT.

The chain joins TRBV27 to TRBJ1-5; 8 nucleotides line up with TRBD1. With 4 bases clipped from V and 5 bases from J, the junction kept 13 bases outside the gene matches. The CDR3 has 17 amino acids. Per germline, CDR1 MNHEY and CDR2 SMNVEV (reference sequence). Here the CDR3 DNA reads TGTGCCAGCAGTTACAAATACGGGACAGGTATCTATCAGCCCCAGCATTTT. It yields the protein CASSYKYGTGIYQPQHF.